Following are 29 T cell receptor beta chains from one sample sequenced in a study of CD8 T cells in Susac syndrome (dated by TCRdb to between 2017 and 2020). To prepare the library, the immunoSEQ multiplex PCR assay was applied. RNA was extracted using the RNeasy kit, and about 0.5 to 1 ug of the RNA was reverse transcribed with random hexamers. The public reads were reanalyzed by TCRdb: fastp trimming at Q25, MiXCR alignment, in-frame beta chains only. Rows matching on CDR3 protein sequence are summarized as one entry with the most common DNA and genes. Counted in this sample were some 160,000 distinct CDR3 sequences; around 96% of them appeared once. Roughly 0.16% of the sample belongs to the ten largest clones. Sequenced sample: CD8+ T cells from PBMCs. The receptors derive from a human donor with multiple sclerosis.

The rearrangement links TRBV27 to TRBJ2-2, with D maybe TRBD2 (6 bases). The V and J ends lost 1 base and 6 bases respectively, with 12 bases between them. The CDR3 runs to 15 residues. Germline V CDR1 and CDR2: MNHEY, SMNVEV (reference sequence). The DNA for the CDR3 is TGTGCCAGCAGTTTATTGCAGGGCGGGGCCGGGGAGCTGTTTTTT. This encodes CASSLLQGGAGELFF.

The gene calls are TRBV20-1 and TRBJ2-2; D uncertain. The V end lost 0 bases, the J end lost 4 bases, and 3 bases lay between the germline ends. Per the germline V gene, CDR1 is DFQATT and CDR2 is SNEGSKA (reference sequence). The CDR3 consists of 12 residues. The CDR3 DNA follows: TGCAGTGCTAGAGATCGCACCGGGGAGCTGTTTTTT. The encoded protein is CSARDRTGELFF.

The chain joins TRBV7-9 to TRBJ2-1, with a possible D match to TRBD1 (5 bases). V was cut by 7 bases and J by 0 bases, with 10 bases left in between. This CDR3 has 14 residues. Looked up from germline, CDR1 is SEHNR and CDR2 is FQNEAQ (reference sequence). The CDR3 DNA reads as TGTGCCAGCACCTTGGACAACTCCTACAATGAGCAGTTCTTC. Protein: CASTLDNSYNEQFF.

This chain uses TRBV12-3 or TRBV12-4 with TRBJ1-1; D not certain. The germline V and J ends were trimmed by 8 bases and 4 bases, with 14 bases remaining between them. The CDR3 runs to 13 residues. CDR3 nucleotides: TGTGCCAGCTTAGAGGGAGGGCTCACTGAAGCTTTCTTT. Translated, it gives CASLEGGLTEAFF.

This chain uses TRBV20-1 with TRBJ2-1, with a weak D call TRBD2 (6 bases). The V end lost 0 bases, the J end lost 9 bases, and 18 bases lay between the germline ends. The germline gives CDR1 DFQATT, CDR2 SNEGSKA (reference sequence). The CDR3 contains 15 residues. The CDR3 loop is CSARDGDGSISEQFF. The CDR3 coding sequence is TGCAGTGCTAGAGATGGGGACGGGAGCATTTCTGAGCAGTTCTTC.

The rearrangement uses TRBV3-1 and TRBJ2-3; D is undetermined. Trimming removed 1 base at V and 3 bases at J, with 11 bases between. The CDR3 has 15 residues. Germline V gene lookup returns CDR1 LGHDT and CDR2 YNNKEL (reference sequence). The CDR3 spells CASSQGDLETDTQYF. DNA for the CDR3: TGTGCCAGCAGCCAAGGAGACCTCGAGACAGATACGCAGTATTTT.

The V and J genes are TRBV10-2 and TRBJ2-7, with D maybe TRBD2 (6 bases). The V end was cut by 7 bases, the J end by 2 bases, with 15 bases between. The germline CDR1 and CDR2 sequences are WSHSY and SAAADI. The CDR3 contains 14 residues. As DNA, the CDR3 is TGCGCCAGCACCCCTGGAGGGGCCGCCTACGAGCAGTACTTC. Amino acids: CASTPGGAAYEQYF.

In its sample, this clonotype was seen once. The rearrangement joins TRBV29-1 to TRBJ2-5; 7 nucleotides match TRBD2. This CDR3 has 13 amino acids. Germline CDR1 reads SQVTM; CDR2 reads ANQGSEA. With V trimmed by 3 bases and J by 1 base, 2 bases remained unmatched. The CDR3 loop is CSVEASGQETQYF. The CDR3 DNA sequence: TGCAGCGTTGAGGCTAGCGGCCAAGAGACCCAGTACTTC.

CDR3 amino acids: CALTRDRGRGTNEKLFF. The DNA for the CDR3 is TGTGCCTTGACCCGGGACAGGGGGCGAGGCACTAATGAAAAACTGTTTTTT. The rearrangement uses TRBV30 and TRBJ1-4; 12 positions agree with TRBD1. The germline V gene has CDR1 GTSNPN and CDR2 SVGIG (reference sequence). The V gene end was trimmed by 7 bases and the J gene end by 2 bases; junction bases not matched to a gene: 11. The CDR3 runs to 17 residues.

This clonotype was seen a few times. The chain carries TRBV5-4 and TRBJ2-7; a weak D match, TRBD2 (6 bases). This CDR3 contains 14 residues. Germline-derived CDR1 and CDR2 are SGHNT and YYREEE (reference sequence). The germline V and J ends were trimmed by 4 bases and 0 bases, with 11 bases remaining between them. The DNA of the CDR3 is TGTGCCAGCAGCATATCGACTAGCTCCTACGAGCAGTACTTC. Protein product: CASSISTSSYEQYF.

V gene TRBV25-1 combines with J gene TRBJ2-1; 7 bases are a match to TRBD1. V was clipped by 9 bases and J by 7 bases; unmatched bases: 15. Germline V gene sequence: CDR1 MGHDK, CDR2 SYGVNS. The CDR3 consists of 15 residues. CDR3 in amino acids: CASSNRGPSGNEQFF. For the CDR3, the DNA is TGTGCCAGTTCCAACAGGGGACCATCGGGAAATGAGCAGTTCTTC.

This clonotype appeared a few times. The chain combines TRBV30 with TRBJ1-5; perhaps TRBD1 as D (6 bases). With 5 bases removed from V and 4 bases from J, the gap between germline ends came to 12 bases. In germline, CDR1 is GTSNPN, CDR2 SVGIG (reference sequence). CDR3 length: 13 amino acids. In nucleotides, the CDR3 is TGTGCCTGGTCCCGGGACAATAATCAGCCCCAGCATTTT. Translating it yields CAWSRDNNQPQHF.

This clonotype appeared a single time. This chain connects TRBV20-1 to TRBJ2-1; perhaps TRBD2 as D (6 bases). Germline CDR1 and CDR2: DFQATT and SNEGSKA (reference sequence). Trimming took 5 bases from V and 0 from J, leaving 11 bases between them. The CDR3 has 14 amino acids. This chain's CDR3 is CSALGEVSYNEQFF. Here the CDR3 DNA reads TGCAGTGCTCTTGGGGAGGTCTCCTACAATGAGCAGTTCTTC.

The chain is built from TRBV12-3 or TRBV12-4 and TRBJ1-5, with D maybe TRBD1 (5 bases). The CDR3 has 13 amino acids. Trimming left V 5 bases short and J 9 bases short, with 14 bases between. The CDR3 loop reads CASSPRGPGPQHF. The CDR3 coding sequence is TGTGCCAGCAGTCCCCGGGGCCCAGGGCCCCAGCATTTT.

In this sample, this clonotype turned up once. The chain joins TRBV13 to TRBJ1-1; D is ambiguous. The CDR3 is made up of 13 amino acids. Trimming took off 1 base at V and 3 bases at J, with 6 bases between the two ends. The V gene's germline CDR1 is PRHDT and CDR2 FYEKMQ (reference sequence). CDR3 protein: CASSLESDTEAFF. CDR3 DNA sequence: TGTGCCAGCAGCTTAGAGTCCGACACTGAAGCTTTCTTT.

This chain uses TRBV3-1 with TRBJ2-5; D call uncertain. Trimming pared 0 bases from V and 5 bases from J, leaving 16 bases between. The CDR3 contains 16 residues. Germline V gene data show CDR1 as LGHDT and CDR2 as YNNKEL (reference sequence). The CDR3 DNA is TGTGCCAGCAGCCAAGATTTCGGAGAGATTCAGGAGACCCAGTACTTC. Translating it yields CASSQDFGEIQETQYF.

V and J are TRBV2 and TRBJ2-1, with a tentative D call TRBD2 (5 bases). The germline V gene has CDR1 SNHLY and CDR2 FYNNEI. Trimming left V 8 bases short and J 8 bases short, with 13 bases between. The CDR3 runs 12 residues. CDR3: CASLTNSYEQFF. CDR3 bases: TGTGCCAGCTTGACTAACAGTTATGAGCAGTTCTTC.

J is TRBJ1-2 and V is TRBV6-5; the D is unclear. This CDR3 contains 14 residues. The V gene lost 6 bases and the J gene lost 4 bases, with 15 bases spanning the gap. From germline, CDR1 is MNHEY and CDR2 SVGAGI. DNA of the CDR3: TGTGCCAGCAGCCTCGGTGAGGGCGTCTATGGCTACACCTTC. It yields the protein CASSLGEGVYGYTF.

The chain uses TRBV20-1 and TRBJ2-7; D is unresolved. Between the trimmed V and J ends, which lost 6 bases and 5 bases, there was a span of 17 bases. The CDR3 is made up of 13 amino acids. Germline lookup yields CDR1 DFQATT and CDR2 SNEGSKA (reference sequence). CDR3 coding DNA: TGCAGTGCCCGTCAGCTTCCGGGCCACGAGCAGTACTTC. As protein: CSARQLPGHEQYF.

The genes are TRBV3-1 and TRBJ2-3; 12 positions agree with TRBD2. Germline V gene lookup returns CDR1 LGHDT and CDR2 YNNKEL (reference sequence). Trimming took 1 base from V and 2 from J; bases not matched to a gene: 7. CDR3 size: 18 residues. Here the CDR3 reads CASSQVMTSGSYTDTQYF. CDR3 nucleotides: TGTGCCAGCAGCCAAGTAATGACTAGCGGGAGTTACACAGATACGCAGTATTTT.

The DNA for the CDR3 is TGTGCCAGCAGCTCCTCCCGGGTGCGACTAGCGGGGGCATACAAAGAGACCCAGTACTTC. It yields the protein CASSSSRVRLAGAYKETQYF. This sequence joins TRBV11-1 and TRBJ2-5, with 12 bases fitting TRBD2. The CDR3 has 20 residues. Germline-derived CDR1 and CDR2 are SGHAT and FQDESV (reference sequence). The junction had 18 bases not matched to a gene; V was cut back by 4 bases and J by 3 bases.

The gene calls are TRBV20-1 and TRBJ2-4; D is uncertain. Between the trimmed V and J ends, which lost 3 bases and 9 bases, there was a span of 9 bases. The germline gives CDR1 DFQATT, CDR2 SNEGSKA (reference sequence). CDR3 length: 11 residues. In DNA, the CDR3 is TGCAGTGCTAGGATCTCGGGCATTCAGTACTTC. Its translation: CSARISGIQYF.

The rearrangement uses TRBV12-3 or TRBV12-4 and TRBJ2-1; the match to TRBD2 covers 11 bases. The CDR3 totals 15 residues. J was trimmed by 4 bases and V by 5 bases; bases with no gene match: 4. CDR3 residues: CASSASSGRYNEQFF. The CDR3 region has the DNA TGTGCCAGCAGTGCTTCTAGCGGGAGGTACAATGAGCAGTTCTTC.

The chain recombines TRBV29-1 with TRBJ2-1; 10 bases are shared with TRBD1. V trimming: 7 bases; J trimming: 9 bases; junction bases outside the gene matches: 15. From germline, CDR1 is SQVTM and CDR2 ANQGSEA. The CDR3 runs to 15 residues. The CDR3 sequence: CSASRGTGALGEQFF. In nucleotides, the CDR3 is TGCAGCGCCTCCAGGGGGACAGGGGCCCTCGGTGAGCAGTTCTTC.

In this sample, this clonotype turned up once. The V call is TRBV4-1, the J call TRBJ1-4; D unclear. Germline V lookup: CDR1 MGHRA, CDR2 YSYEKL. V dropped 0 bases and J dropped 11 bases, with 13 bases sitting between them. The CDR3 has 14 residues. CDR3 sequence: CASSQDPTAMKLFF. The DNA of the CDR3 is TGCGCCAGCAGCCAAGATCCGACGGCCATGAAACTGTTTTTT.

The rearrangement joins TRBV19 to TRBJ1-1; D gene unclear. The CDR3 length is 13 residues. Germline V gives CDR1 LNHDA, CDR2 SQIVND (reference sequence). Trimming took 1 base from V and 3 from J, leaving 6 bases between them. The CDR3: CASSIGGYTEAFF. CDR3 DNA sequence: TGTGCCAGTAGTATAGGAGGGTACACTGAAGCTTTCTTT.

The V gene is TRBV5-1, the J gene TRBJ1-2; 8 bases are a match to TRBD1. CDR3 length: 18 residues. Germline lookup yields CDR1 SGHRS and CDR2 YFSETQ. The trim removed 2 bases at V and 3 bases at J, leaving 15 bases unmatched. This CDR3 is CASSFGAWARGLDYGYTF. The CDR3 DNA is TGCGCCAGCAGCTTTGGGGCCTGGGCCAGGGGGCTTGACTATGGCTACACCTTC.

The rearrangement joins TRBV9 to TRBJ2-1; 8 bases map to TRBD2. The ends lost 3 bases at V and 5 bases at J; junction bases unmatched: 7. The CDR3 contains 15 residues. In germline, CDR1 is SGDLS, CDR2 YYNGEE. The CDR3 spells CASSARGGPNNEQFF. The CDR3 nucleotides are TGTGCCAGCAGCGCCCGGGGGGGCCCCAACAATGAGCAGTTCTTC. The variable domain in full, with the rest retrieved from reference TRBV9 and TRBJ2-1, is DSGVTQTPKHLITATGQRVTLRCSPRSGDLSVYWYQQSLDQGLQFLIQYYNGEERAKGNILERFSAQQFPDLHSELNLSSLELGDSALYFCASSARGGPNNEQFFGPGTRLTVL.

In DNA, the CDR3 is TGTGCCATCGGCAACCAAGAGACCCAGTACTTC. This gives the protein CAIGNQETQYF. This rearrangement joins TRBV12-3 or TRBV12-4 to TRBJ2-5; no clear D gene. This CDR3 has 11 amino acids. Trimming took off 10 bases at V and 0 bases at J, with 6 bases between the two ends.